The rows below give T cell receptor beta chains drawn from one sample of a study of blood T cells in healthy people across ages. TCRdb passed the 5' RACE reads through MiXCR, listing each CDR3 protein once. The repertoire has about 1,800,000 distinct CDR3 sequences, about 28% of them found once; the top ten carry 7.7%. The sequenced sample was blood. All receptors derive from a woman aged 25-40 years in good health. CDR3s include the opening cysteine and the closing phenylalanine or tryptophan. The D gene is left open where the match is weak. Rows may omit the clone size; those that give it use once, few, many or a size class.

NA,TRBV20-1,TRBJ2-3,NA,TGCAGTGTGGCTGGGGGTAGTAACGCAGATACGCAGTATTTT,CSVAGGSNADTQYF
many,TRBV9,TRBJ2-7,TRBD1,TGTGCCAGCAGCGTCTCCTGGACAGGGCTGCACGAGCAGTACTTC,CASSVSWTGLHEQYF
few,TRBV7-9,TRBJ2-6,NA,TGTGCCAGCAGCCCCGGCGGAGGGGGACTCTCTGGGGCCAACGTCCTGACTTTC,CASSPGGGGLSGANVLTF
NA,TRBV7-2,TRBJ1-1,NA,TGTGCCAACAGCTTCCTCACAGAGACTGAAGCTTTCTTT,CANSFLTETEAFF
few,TRBV7-3,TRBJ2-1,TRBD2,TGTGCCAGCAACTTAACGAGGAGCGGGGGAATCTCCTACAATGAGCAGTTCTTC,CASNLTRSGGISYNEQFF
NA,TRBV28,TRBJ2-2,NA,TGTGCCAGCATACAGGGAGGGACCGGGGAGCTGTTTTTT,CASIQGGTGELFF
NA,TRBV7-2,TRBJ1-6,NA,TGTGCCAGCAGCTTGAGACAACGAAATTCACCCCTCCACTTT,CASSLRQRNSPLHF
NA,TRBV7-9,TRBJ1-4,NA,TGTGCCAGCAGCCCGGACAGTGCAACTAATGAAAAACTGTTTTTT,CASSPDSATNEKLFF
few,TRBV20-1,TRBJ2-7,TRBD2,TGCAGTGCTACAGCGGGGGTATACAATGAGCAGTACTTC,CSATAGVYNEQYF
NA,TRBV20-1,TRBJ1-2,TRBD1,TGCAGTGCTAGAGATCTTTTGGGACAGGGGAACTATGGCTACACCTTC,CSARDLLGQGNYGYTF
NA,TRBV14,TRBJ2-5,NA,TGTGCCAGCAGCCAAGGAGGGCACACCATACAAGAGACCCAGTACTTC,CASSQGGHTIQETQYF
few,TRBV29-1,TRBJ2-1,NA,TGCAGCGTGATCAAGGGGCACAATGAGCAGTTCTTC,CSVIKGHNEQFF
NA,TRBV5-1,TRBJ1-4,NA,TGCGCCAGCAGCTCCAGAGACCTTCATGGTGAAAAACTGTTTTTT,CASSSRDLHGEKLFF